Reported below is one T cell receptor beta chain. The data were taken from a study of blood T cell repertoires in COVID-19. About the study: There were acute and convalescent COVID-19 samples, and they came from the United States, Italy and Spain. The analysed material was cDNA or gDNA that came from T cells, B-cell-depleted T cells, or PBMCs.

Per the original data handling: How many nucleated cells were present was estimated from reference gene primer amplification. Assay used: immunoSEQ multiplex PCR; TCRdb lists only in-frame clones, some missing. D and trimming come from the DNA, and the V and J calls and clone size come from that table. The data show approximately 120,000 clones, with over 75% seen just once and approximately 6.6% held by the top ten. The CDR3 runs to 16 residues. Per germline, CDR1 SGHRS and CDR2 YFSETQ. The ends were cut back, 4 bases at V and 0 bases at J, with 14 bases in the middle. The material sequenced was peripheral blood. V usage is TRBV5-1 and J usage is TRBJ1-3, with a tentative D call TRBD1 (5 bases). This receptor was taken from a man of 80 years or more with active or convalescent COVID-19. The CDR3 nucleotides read TGCGCCAGCAGCCTCCCGGGGGACCTCTCTGGAAACACCATATATTTT. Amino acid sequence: CASSLPGDLSGNTIYF.